Shown below are 11 T cell receptor beta chains from a single sample sequenced in a study of blood T cells in healthy people across ages. Then a second PCR, running about 6 to 12 cycles, was carried out with a sample-barcoded 5' primer and a J-beta primer mix. Using its own MiXCR run on the 5' RACE reads, TCRdb lists one record per CDR3 protein. The repertoire holds more than 900,000 distinct CDR3 sequences, with 25% to 35% as singletons. These data also featured in a second study, about T cells of mothers and their children.

The specimen sequenced was blood. These receptors all come from a woman in her thirties or forties in good health.

The V gene is TRBV7-6, the J gene TRBJ2-7, with 9 nucleotides matching TRBD2. The CDR3 has 16 residues. J gave up 7 bases and V 1 base, and 11 bases lay outside the gene matches. Germline V gene data show CDR1 as SGHVS and CDR2 as FNYEAQ. For the CDR3, the DNA is TGTGCCAGCAGCTTAGTCGGCGGGGGGGCCTACAATGAGCAGTACTTC. This sequence encodes CASSLVGGGAYNEQYF.

As regards this clonotype: The junction does not match germline at one end; this may be a read error. The CDR3 spells CASSESDISTDTRYF. The DNA of the CDR3 is TGTGCCAGCAGTGAATCGGACATAAGCACAGATACGCGGTATTTT. This chain links TRBV25-1 with TRBJ2-3, with a weak D call TRBD1 (5 bases). The germline V gene has CDR1 MGHDK and CDR2 SYGVNS. The CDR3 spans 15 residues. The full variable domain, its missing parts supplied by reference TRBV25-1 and TRBJ2-3, is EADIYQTPRYLVIGTGKKITLECSQTMGHDKMYWYQQDPGMELHLIHYSYGVNSTEKGDLSSESTVSRIRTEHFPLTLESARPSHTSQYLCASSESDISTDTRYFGPGTRLTVL.

A remark on this clonotype: At one end, the junction sequence differs from germline, possibly due to a read error. This chain joins TRBV7-7 and TRBJ2-3; D is unclear. The CDR3 loop spans 15 amino acids. Germline V lookup: CDR1 SSHAT, CDR2 FNYEAQ (reference sequence). DNA of the CDR3: TGTGCTAGCAGCCTGAACTCCCTCAACACAGATACGCAGTATTTT. This sequence encodes CASSLNSLNTDTQYF.

This clonotype is termed medium-sized. The chain has TRBV4-3 and TRBJ1-2; D not resolved. The CDR3 runs to 13 residues. V was cut by 1 base and J by 2 bases, with 5 bases left in between. The germline V gene has CDR1 LGHNA and CDR2 YSLEER. CDR3 coding DNA: TGCGCCAGCAGCCAAGGGAAAAACTATGGCTACACCTTC. This sequence encodes CASSQGKNYGYTF.

Concerning this clonotype: A much larger clone differs by one base, so this may be a read error. V and J are TRBV20-1 and TRBJ2-7; D is undetermined. The CDR3 spans 13 residues. The germline CDR1 and CDR2 sequences are DFQATT and SNEGSKA (reference sequence). With 5 bases removed from V and 3 bases from J, the gap between germline ends came to 14 bases. This CDR3 is CSAGPQDFYEQYF. The CDR3 nucleotides read TGCAGTGCTGGTCCCCAGGATTTCTACGAGCAGTACTTC.

A few counts support this clonotype. The rearrangement joins TRBV4-3 to TRBJ1-2; D is undetermined. The CDR3 has 16 residues. CDR1 and CDR2 from the germline V gene are LGHNA and YSLEER. Trimming stripped 0 bases from V and 1 base from J, with 12 bases between. In nucleotides, the CDR3 is TGCGCCAGCAGCCAAGATTTGCGGGTCGATAACTATGGCTACACCTTC. This codes for CASSQDLRVDNYGYTF.

The V and J genes are TRBV29-1 and TRBJ1-1; D gene unclear. Trimming removed 7 bases from V and 2 bases from J, with 11 bases in between. Germline CDR1 SQVTM, CDR2 ANQGSEA. This CDR3 comprises 12 residues. The CDR3 spells CSAGRINTEAFF. As DNA, the CDR3 is TGCAGCGCTGGACGGATTAACACTGAAGCTTTCTTT. Using reference TRBV29-1 and TRBJ1-1 for the parts outside the CDR3, the full variable domain is SAVISQKPSRDICQRGTSLTIQCQVDSQVTMMFWYRQQPGQSLTLIATANQGSEATYESGFVIDKFPISRPNLTFSTLTVSNMSPEDSSIYLCSAGRINTEAFFGQGTRLTVV.

The V call is TRBV7-2, the J call TRBJ1-5; D is unclear. The CDR3 is 16 amino acids. Germline CDR1 is SGHTA and CDR2 is FQGNSA. Trimming pared 6 bases from V and 0 bases from J, leaving 15 bases between. CDR3 region: CASSQEAEDSNQPQHF. CDR3 DNA sequence: TGTGCCAGCAGTCAAGAGGCGGAAGATAGCAATCAGCCCCAGCATTTT.

Only one count was recorded for this clonotype. V is TRBV11-2 and J is TRBJ2-3; D remains unclear. CDR1 and CDR2 (germline): SGHAT, FQNNGV. The CDR3 consists of 13 residues. The V end was cut by 6 bases, the J end by 0 bases, with 7 bases between. In DNA, the CDR3 is TGTGCCAGCAGGAGATACAGCACAGATACGCAGTATTTT. Amino acid sequence: CASRRYSTDTQYF.

The chain has TRBV20-1 and TRBJ2-3; 8 nucleotides match TRBD2. The CDR3 covers 15 residues. Germline V gene lookup returns CDR1 DFQATT and CDR2 SNEGSKA (reference sequence). V dropped 1 base and J dropped 4; count of bases not matched to a gene: 7. The CDR3, as DNA: TGCAGTGCTAGAGTGGCCAGCGGGGGCGCAGATACGCAGTATTTT. It specifies CSARVASGGADTQYF.

This clonotype was observed a handful of times. A single base separates this from a much larger clone, so it may be a read error. The CDR3 reads CTSSLDFGGLPAQGTDTQYF. In DNA form, the CDR3 reads TGCACCAGCAGCTTGGATTTCGGGGGGCTTCCGGCGCAGGGCACAGATACGCAGTATTTT. The rearrangement joins TRBV5-1 to TRBJ2-3; weak D call: TRBD2 (7 bases). The CDR3 is 20 residues long. Germline CDR1 is SGHRS and CDR2 is YFSETQ.